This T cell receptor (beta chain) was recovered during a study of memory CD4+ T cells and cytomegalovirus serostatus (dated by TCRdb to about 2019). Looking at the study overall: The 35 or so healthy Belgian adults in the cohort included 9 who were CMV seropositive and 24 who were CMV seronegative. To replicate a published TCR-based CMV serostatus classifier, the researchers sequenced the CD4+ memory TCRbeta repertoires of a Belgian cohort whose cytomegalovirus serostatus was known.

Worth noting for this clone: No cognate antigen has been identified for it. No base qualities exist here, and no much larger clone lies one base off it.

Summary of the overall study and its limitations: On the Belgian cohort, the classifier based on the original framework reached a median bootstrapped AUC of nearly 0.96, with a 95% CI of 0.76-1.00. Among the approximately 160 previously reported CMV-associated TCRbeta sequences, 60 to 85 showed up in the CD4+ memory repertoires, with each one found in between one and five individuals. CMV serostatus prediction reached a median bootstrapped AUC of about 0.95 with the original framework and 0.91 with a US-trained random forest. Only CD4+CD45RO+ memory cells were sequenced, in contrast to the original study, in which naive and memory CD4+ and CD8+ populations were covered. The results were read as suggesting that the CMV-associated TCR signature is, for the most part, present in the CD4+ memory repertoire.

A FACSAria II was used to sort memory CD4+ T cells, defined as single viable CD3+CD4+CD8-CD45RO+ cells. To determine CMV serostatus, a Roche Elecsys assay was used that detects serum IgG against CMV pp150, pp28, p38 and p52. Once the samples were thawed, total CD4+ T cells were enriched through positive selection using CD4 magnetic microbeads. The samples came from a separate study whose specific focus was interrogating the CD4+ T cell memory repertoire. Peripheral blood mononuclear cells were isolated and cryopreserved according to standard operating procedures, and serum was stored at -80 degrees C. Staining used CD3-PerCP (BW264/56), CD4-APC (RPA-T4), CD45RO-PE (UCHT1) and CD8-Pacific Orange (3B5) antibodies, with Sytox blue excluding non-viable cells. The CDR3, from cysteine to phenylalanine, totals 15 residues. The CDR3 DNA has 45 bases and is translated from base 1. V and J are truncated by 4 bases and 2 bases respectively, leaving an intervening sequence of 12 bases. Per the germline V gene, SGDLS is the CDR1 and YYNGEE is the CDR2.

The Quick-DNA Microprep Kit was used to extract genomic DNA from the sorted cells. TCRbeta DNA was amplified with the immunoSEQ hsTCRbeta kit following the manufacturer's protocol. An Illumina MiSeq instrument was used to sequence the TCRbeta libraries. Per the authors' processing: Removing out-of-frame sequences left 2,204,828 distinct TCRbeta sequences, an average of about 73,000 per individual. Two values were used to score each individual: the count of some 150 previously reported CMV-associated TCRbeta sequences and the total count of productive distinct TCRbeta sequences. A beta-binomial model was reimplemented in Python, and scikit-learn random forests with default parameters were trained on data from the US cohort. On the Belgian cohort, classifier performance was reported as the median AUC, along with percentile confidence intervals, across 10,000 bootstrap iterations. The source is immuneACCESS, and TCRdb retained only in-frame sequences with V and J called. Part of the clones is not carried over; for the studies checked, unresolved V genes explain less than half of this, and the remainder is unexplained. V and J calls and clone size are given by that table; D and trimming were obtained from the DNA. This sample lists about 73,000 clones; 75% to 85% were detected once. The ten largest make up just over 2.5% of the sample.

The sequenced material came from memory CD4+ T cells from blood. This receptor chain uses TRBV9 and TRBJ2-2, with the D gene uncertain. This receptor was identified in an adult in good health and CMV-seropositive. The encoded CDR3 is CASSPEGFNTGELFF. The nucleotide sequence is TGTGCCAGCAGCCCCGAAGGCTTTAACACCGGGGAGCTGTTTTTT.